This record concerns one TCR beta chain sequence. No antigen is known for it. The source of the sample is a study of long-term antiretroviral therapy in people with HIV. Study in general: The earliest samples predate the 2015 immediate-ART recommendation by about a decade.

With survey level as its setting, the immunoSEQ assay was v3.0. Profiled with immunoSEQ multiplex PCR; TCRdb holds only in-frame clones, not every one. This sample has approximately 17,000 clones, with about 84% found just once. Whole-study findings and limits: Narrower CDR3 length ranges marked HIV repertoires relative to controls. Post-ART, diversity grew, though it stayed under transplant donor control levels.

Germline CDR1 reads LNHDA; CDR2 reads SQIVND (reference sequence). The CDR3 consists of 15 residues. V lost 11 bases and J lost 5; bases outside the gene matches: 12. The receptor comes from a man younger than 40 with HIV. J is TRBJ2-1 and V is TRBV19; 10 positions agree with TRBD2. Sequencing was performed on unsorted PBMCs, taken 1.2 years before starting antiretroviral therapy. The CDR3 DNA sequence: TGTGCCGTAGGAAGCGGGGGGGAAAAGAACAATGAGCAGTTCTTC. Translated: CAVGSGGEKNNEQFF. The full variable domain, rest sourced from reference TRBV19 and TRBJ2-1, is DGGITQSPKYLFRKEGQNVTLSCEQNLNHDAMYWYRQDPGQGLRLIYYSQIVNDFQKGDIAEGYSVSREKKESFPLTVTSAQKNPTAFYLCAVGSGGEKNNEQFFGPGTRLTVL.